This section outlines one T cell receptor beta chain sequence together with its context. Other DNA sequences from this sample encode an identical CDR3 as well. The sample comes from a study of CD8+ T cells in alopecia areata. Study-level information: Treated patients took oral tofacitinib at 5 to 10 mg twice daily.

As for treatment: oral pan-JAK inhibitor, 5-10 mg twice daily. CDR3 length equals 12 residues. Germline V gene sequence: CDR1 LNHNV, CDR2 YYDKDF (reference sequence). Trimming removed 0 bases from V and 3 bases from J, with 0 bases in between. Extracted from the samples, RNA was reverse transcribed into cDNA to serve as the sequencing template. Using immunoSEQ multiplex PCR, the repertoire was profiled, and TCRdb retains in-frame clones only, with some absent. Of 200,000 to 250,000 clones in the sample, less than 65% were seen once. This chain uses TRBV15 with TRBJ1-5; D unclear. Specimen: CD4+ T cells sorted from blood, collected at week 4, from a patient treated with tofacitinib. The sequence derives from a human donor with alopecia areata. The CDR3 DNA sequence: TGTGCCACCAGCAGAGACAATCAGCCCCAGCATTTT. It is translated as CATSRDNQPQHF.